These T cell receptor beta chains were read from a single sample in a study of blood T cells in healthy people across ages. MiXCR, run by TCRdb on the 5' RACE reads, gives a single entry per CDR3 protein. Here the sample spans some 1.5 million distinct CDR3 sequences, approximately 30% being singletons. The material sequenced was blood. These receptors were obtained from a woman in her thirties in good health. Each CDR3 is given with its conserved first and last residue. The order of the fields is clone size, D gene, V gene, J gene, CDR3 DNA, CDR3 protein. A D gene is named only where the DNA matches it firmly. Clone size is not always given. Where it is, it says once, few, many or a class for expanded clones.

.,.,TRBV2,TRBJ1-5,TGTGCCAGCGGGGGGTACGGTCAGCCCCAGCATTTT,CASGGYGQPQHF
.,.,TRBV7-2,TRBJ2-7,TGTGCCAGCAGCTTAGGGCGGAGCTCCTACAATGAGCAGTACTTC,CASSLGRSSYNEQYF
.,.,TRBV27,TRBJ2-3,TGTGCCAGTAGGGAACAGGACTTTAGGGATACGCAGTATTTT,CASREQDFRDTQYF
few,.,TRBV5-1,TRBJ1-2,TGCGCCAGCAGCTTGACAGGTGAACCTGGCTACACCTTC,CASSLTGEPGYTF
few,.,TRBV5-1,TRBJ2-7,TGCGCCAGCAGAGGACGAGCTCCTTACGAGCAGTACTTC,CASRGRAPYEQYF
.,.,TRBV10-3,TRBJ2-1,TGTGCCATCAGTGGGGAGGCCGCATCAGCTGAGCAGTTCTTC,CAISGEAASAEQFF
.,TRBD2,TRBV12-3/TRBV12-4,TRBJ2-1,TGTGCCAGCAGTCTCAGCGGGAGAGTAGAGACCCAGTTCTTC,CASSLSGRVETQFF
many,.,TRBV7-2,TRBJ2-5,TGTGCCAGCAGTTTTACTAGGCAAGAGACCCAGTACTTC,CASSFTRQETQYF
.,.,TRBV11-2,TRBJ2-7,TGTGCCAGCGGCTTAGTATCGCCGTCGCAGTACTTC,CASGLVSPSQYF
.,TRBD1,TRBV12-3/TRBV12-4,TRBJ2-5,TGTGCCAGCAGTGGAACAGGGGGGACGTACAATGAGCAGTACTTC,CASSGTGGTYNEQYF
once,TRBD2,TRBV7-2,TRBJ2-7,TGTGCCAGCAGCTTAGGGGCTAGCGGAACCTACGAGCGGTACTTC,CASSLGASGTYERYF
.,.,TRBV28,TRBJ1-6,TGTGCCAGCAGTTTAAGCCCCAGGAGGGGATCACCCCTCCACTTT,CASSLSPRRGSPLHF
many,.,TRBV20-1,TRBJ1-2,TGCAGTGCTAGGGGGCCTATATCCTCTAACTATGGCTACACCTTC,CSARGPISSNYGYTF
many,TRBD1,TRBV27,TRBJ2-7,TGTGCCAGCAGAACCCCGGGACAGGGGCTGCACGAGCAGTACTTC,CASRTPGQGLHEQYF
few,.,TRBV15,TRBJ1-1,TGTGCCACCAGCAGAGAAGGGGGCACTGAAGCTTTCTTT,CATSREGGTEAFF
.,.,TRBV27,TRBJ2-1,TGTGCCAGCAGTTTGAATGTGGGGTCCTACAATGAGCAGTTCTTC,CASSLNVGSYNEQFF
once,.,TRBV5-4,TRBJ2-1,TGTGCCAGCAGCCGAGTAAAGGATAGCTCCTACGAGCAGTTCTTC,CASSRVKDSSYEQFF
.,.,TRBV12-3/TRBV12-4,TRBJ1-1,TGTGCCAGCAGCAACAGGCTGGGGAGAGCTTTCTTT,CASSNRLGRAFF
.,.,TRBV20-1,TRBJ2-1,TGCAGTACTGGACGACTAAGCAATGAGCAGTTCTTC,CSTGRLSNEQFF
few,TRBD2,TRBV5-1,TRBJ2-3,TGCGCCAGCAGCTTTAAGACTAGCGGATTCACAGATACGCAGTATTTT,CASSFKTSGFTDTQYF
.,TRBD2,TRBV5-1,TRBJ2-1,TGCGCCAGCAGCTTATGGACTAGCGGGACTGGGACCAATGAGCAGTTCTTC,CASSLWTSGTGTNEQFF
.,.,TRBV7-2,TRBJ1-5,TGTGCCAGCAGCAATGGTCGCAATCAGCCCCAGCATTTT,CASSNGRNQPQHF
.,.,TRBV27,TRBJ2-7,TGTGCCAGCAGTTACCCACCGGGCGAGCAGTACTTC,CASSYPPGEQYF
few,TRBD1,TRBV9,TRBJ1-2,TGTGCCAGCAGCGTAGGCGGGACAGGGGACTATGGCTACACCTTC,CASSVGGTGDYGYTF
.,.,TRBV5-1,TRBJ1-6,TGCGCCAGCAGCTTGGAGGATAATTCACCCCTCCACTTT,CASSLEDNSPLHF
few,TRBD2,TRBV7-2,TRBJ2-7,TGTGCCAGCAGCTTAGATGGGCCTAGCGGGAGTTTCGGGTACGAGCAGTACTTC,CASSLDGPSGSFGYEQYF
.,.,TRBV4-3,TRBJ2-7,TGCGCCAGCAGCCAAGATTCCGGGGCAAAAGCCTACGAGCAGTACTTC,CASSQDSGAKAYEQYF
few,.,TRBV6-5,TRBJ1-4,TGTGCCAGCAGGCTTCGAGGGGGAAGAAATGAAAAACTGTTTTTT,CASRLRGGRNEKLFF
.,.,TRBV7-9,TRBJ1-2,TGTGCCAGCAGCAGCCCGGCTACCTCTAACTATGGCTACACCTTC,CASSSPATSNYGYTF
.,.,TRBV6-6,TRBJ2-5,TGTGCCAGCAGATCCCTCAAAGGGGACGGGCAGACCCAGTACTTC,CASRSLKGDGQTQYF
.,TRBD1,TRBV2,TRBJ2-1,TGTGCCAGCAGTGACCCGGTTCCGGGACAGGGGATTGTGGAGCAGTTCTTC,CASSDPVPGQGIVEQFF
.,TRBD1,TRBV6-2/TRBV6-3,TRBJ2-5,TGTGCCAGCAGTTGGACGGGACAGGGCAGAGAGACCCAGTACTTC,CASSWTGQGRETQYF
few,.,TRBV5-8,TRBJ2-7,TGTGCCAGCAGCTTGGGGCTCAAGGACGAGCAGTACTTC,CASSLGLKDEQYF
.,TRBD2,TRBV30,TRBJ2-5,TGTGCCTGGAGTCTAGCGGGAGAGACCCAGTACTTC,CAWSLAGETQYF
.,TRBD1,TRBV19,TRBJ1-2,TGTGCCAGTAGTATGTTGATGACAGGGATCAACTATGGCTACACCTTC,CASSMLMTGINYGYTF
few,TRBD2,TRBV15,TRBJ2-5,TGTGCCACCAGCAGAGGGACTAGCGGTTACCAAGAGACCCAGTACTTC,CATSRGTSGYQETQYF
.,TRBD2,TRBV12-3/TRBV12-4,TRBJ2-5,TGTGCCAGCAGTCTTAGCGGGTGGACCTACAATGAGCAGTACTTC,CASSLSGWTYNEQYF
.,.,TRBV10-3,TRBJ1-5,TGTGCCATCAGTGAGTCGAAAGGAGAGAGTCAGCCCCAGCATTTT,CAISESKGESQPQHF
few,TRBD2,TRBV20-1,TRBJ2-5,TGCAGTGCTAGAGATAGGCAGCGGGGGTCACAAGAGACCCAGTACTTC,CSARDRQRGSQETQYF
few,.,TRBV5-1,TRBJ1-6,TGCGCCAGCAGTGAAGGGACAAACAATTCACCCCTCCACTTT,CASSEGTNNSPLHF
few,.,TRBV5-5,TRBJ2-1,TGTGCCAGCAGGGGAAACCCCCAGAGCTCCTACAATGAGCAGTTCTTC,CASRGNPQSSYNEQFF
few,.,TRBV6-2/TRBV6-3,TRBJ2-4,TGTGCCTCCGACCCCGGCAGCGCCAAAAACATTCAGTACTTC,CASDPGSAKNIQYF
.,.,TRBV4-1,TRBJ1-5,TGCGCCAGCAGCCAAGTCCCCAGGGGCAATCAGCCCCAGCATTTT,CASSQVPRGNQPQHF
few,.,TRBV9,TRBJ2-1,TGTGCCAGCAGCGTGATGACTGGATGGAGCTCCTACAATGAGCAGTTCTTC,CASSVMTGWSSYNEQFF
few,.,TRBV3-1,TRBJ2-1,TGTGCCAGCAGCCAAGATTACAGTTCCGAGCAGTTCTTC,CASSQDYSSEQFF
many,.,TRBV12-3/TRBV12-4,TRBJ1-4,TGTGCCAGCAGTGGGACGACAACTAATGAAAAACTGTTTTTT,CASSGTTTNEKLFF
.,.,TRBV12-3/TRBV12-4,TRBJ1-2,TGTGCCAGCCTCGAGCAGGGGCGAACTAACTATGACTACACCTTC,CASLEQGRTNYDYTF